This TCR beta chain emerged from a study of cytomegalovirus exposure and HLA in healthy donors. Across the study: Among the 350 to 500 donors who were genotyped, approximately 84% fell in the genetic ancestry cluster that is associated with self-reported Caucasian donors. Points from the study as a whole: When a later analysis was performed, an Asian-associated ancestry cluster reportedly had fewer N-insertions than the roughly 730-donor mean. Common viral pathogens were later found to be apparently linked to several of the most significant clusters.

It was healthy bone marrow donors who served as donors. Of note for this clone: The antigen remains undetermined.

Per germline, CDR1 SGHRS and CDR2 YFSETQ. This CDR3 region has 15 residues. Trimming removed 6 bases from V and 1 base from J; junction bases left unmatched: 4. Amplification used 60 Vbeta primers and 13 Jbeta primers. Profiled with immunoSEQ multiplex PCR; TCRdb holds only in-frame clones, not every one. The table gives just under 80,000 clones; the top ten clones make up about 4.1% of it. The chain uses TRBV5-1 and TRBJ2-2, with 9 nucleotides matching TRBD1. The source material was PBMCs. The receptor comes from a man aged 18 to 29 in good health and CMV-seropositive. CDR3 in amino acids: CASTEGQGNTGELFF. The CDR3 DNA is TGCGCCAGCACCGAGGGACAGGGGAACACCGGGGAGCTGTTTTTT.